This TCR beta chain was identified during a study of post-analysis software for immune sequencing data. The overall study: The patients showed relapsing-remitting, secondary progressive and progressive-relapsing multiple sclerosis courses. Findings and limits, study-wide: F-measure co-clustering was strong for batch-matched samples. In patients, about 5 TRBV segments were more frequent than in controls, with TRBV5-6, TRBV5-1 and TRBV20-1 among them.

This CDR3 has 13 amino acids. Trimming removed 4 bases at V and 7 bases at J, with 14 bases between. Germline loops: CDR1 SGHTA, CDR2 FQGTGA. This clonotype was detected only a few times. The antigen remains unidentified. Unique-molecular-identifier-tagged TCR beta cDNA libraries were used. TCRdb independently ran MiXCR on the PCR reads; one entry per CDR3 protein. This sample carries fewer than 900,000 distinct CDR3 sequences, 35% to 55% of them seen once, and the ten largest clones take approximately 4.4%. Sequenced material: blood. This chain connects TRBV7-3 to TRBJ2-7, with D unclear. The TCR originated in a girl aged 10 to 17 with multiple sclerosis. This CDR3 reads CASSSGPLGEQYF. CDR3 DNA sequence: TGTGCCAGCAGCTCCGGGCCTCTTGGGGAGCAGTACTTC.